Below, 30 T cell receptor beta chains from the same sample are listed, as sequenced in a study of T cell responses to AZD1222 COVID-19 vaccine. The data were produced by immunoSEQ multiplex PCR, yet TCRdb's version contains in-frame clones alone and is incomplete. The sample records around 130,000 clones, around 90% being singletons. The sample was peripheral blood, taken on day 0 of AZD1222 vaccination. These receptors originate from an adult in good health.

V usage is TRBV6-5 and J usage is TRBJ1-6; no firm D call. The germline V and J ends were trimmed by 5 bases and 7 bases, with 15 bases remaining between them. This CDR3 spans 15 amino acids. From germline, CDR1 is MNHEY and CDR2 SVGAGI. CDR3 protein: CASSPNSPRNSPLHF. The CDR3 nucleotides read TGTGCCAGCAGTCCCAATTCCCCCAGGAATTCACCCCTCCACTTT.

This sequence joins TRBV7-2 and TRBJ2-7; 8 nucleotides match TRBD1. The CDR3 extends over 14 amino acids. Losses at the gene ends were 3 bases for V and 1 base for J; bases not matched to a gene: 2. CDR1 and CDR2 (germline): SGHTA, FQGNSA. CDR3 in DNA: TGTGCCAGCAGCTTTCAGGGGGCGTCCTACGAGCAGTACTTC. It specifies CASSFQGASYEQYF.

There are a few counts of this clone. The rearrangement joins TRBV14 to TRBJ1-2; tentative D call: TRBD1 (5 bases). There are 19 residues in the CDR3. Germline-derived CDR1 and CDR2 are SGHDN and FVKESK. V was cut by 0 bases and J by 4 bases, with 24 bases left in between. Here the CDR3 reads CASSQDRAGTIFSFYGYTF. The CDR3 region has the DNA TGTGCCAGCAGCCAAGATCGGGCCGGGACCATATTTTCTTTCTATGGCTACACCTTC.

This sequence joins TRBV6-1 and TRBJ1-1; D is ambiguous. V lost 7 bases and J lost 2, with 11 bases in between. CDR3 size: 13 residues. Germline loops: CDR1 MNHNS, CDR2 SASEGT. The CDR3 sequence is CASNPGPNTEAFF. CDR3 nucleotides: TGTGCCAGCAATCCAGGACCAAACACTGAAGCTTTCTTT.

The chain uses TRBV18 and TRBJ2-6, with D hard to call. Germline V gives CDR1 KGHSH, CDR2 LQKENI. The CDR3 consists of 15 residues. With 5 bases removed from V and 0 bases from J, the gap between germline ends came to 8 bases. The CDR3 coding sequence is TGTGCCAGCTCAACAGACTTCTCTGGGGCCAACGTCCTGACTTTC. This gives the protein CASSTDFSGANVLTF.

This chain joins TRBV13 and TRBJ1-1, with a possible D match to TRBD1 (5 bases). CDR1 is PRHDT, CDR2 FYEKMQ, per germline (reference sequence). The length of the CDR3 is 15 residues. V lost 7 bases and J lost 6, with 21 bases in between. CDR3 bases: TGTGCCAGCATCTACACAGTGGGACCCAACTCTGAAGCTTTCTTT. Protein: CASIYTVGPNSEAFF.

The chain is built from TRBV2 and TRBJ2-3, with D unclear. V was pared by 5 bases and J by 0 bases, with 12 bases between. Germline V CDR1 and CDR2: SNHLY, FYNNEI. The CDR3 has 15 amino acids. DNA for the CDR3: TGTGCCAGCAGTTGGCGGCTCCCTAGCACAGATACGCAGTATTTT. Translating gives CASSWRLPSTDTQYF.

The rearrangement links TRBV18 to TRBJ2-1; D is perhaps TRBD1 (6 bases). Germline V gene sequence: CDR1 KGHSH, CDR2 LQKENI. This CDR3 has 16 residues. The V gene lost 3 bases and the J gene lost 0 bases, with 12 bases spanning the gap. Here the CDR3 reads CASSPPGVSSYNEQFF. In nucleotides, the CDR3 is TGTGCCAGCTCACCCCCAGGGGTCTCCTCCTACAATGAGCAGTTCTTC.

This clone was detected a few times. The V and J genes are TRBV6-5 and TRBJ1-6, with D possibly being TRBD1 (6 bases). The CDR3 loop spans 14 amino acids. In germline, CDR1 is MNHEY, CDR2 SVGAGI. V lost 4 bases and J 9 bases, leaving 13 bases between the germline ends. The CDR3 DNA follows: TGTGCCAGCAGTTTTTACAGGGCCGCTTCACCCCTCCACTTT. The encoded protein is CASSFYRAASPLHF.

The gene calls are TRBV3-1 (or the pseudogene TRBV3-2) and TRBJ1-2, with D unresolved. The germline CDR1 and CDR2 sequences are LGHDT and YNNKEL (reference sequence). The V and J ends lost 5 bases and 4 bases respectively, with 5 bases between them. The CDR3 consists of 11 residues. Written as DNA, the CDR3 is TGTGCCAGCAGCGGTACCTATGGCTACACCTTC. Translating it yields CASSGTYGYTF.

The rearrangement uses TRBV2 and TRBJ1-4; possibly TRBD1 for D (5 bases). Trimming pared 5 bases from V and 4 bases from J, leaving 11 bases between. The CDR3 covers 14 residues. Germline V lookup: CDR1 SNHLY, CDR2 FYNNEI. This CDR3 is CASSLDRFNEKLFF. In nucleotides, the CDR3 is TGTGCCAGCAGTCTAGACAGATTTAATGAAAAACTGTTTTTT.

The CDR3 DNA sequence: TGTGCCAGCAGCAAACGGACGACAGGAACCACAGATACGCAGTATTTT. Residues: CASSKRTTGTTDTQYF. The chain recombines TRBV7-2 with TRBJ2-3, with D possibly matching TRBD1 (6 bases). V dropped 5 bases and J dropped 2 bases, with 17 bases sitting between them. Germline V lookup: CDR1 SGHTA, CDR2 FQGNSA. The CDR3 length is 16 residues.

J is TRBJ1-2 and V is TRBV19; possible D gene TRBD1, 5 bases. The CDR3 length is 14 residues. Between the trimmed V and J ends, which lost 1 base and 6 bases, there was a span of 12 bases. The germline V gene has CDR1 LNHDA and CDR2 SQIVND (reference sequence). Here the CDR3 reads CASSIVGRGDGYTF. The CDR3 DNA reads as TGTGCCAGTAGTATAGTAGGGCGGGGCGATGGCTACACCTTC.

This clone occurred once. V is TRBV28 and J is TRBJ1-2; TRBD1 matches at 10 bases. The CDR3 spans 14 residues. The V gene's germline CDR1 is MDHEN and CDR2 SYDVKM. V lost 3 bases and J lost 3; bases outside the gene matches: 1. CDR3 in amino acids: CASSLGTGDYGYTF. The CDR3 DNA sequence: TGTGCCAGCAGTTTGGGGACAGGGGACTATGGCTACACCTTC.

The rearrangement links TRBV6-5 to TRBJ2-7; 11 bases are shared with TRBD1. J was trimmed by 3 bases and V by 10 bases; bases with no gene match: 8. The CDR3 loop spans 14 amino acids. In germline, CDR1 is MNHEY, CDR2 SVGAGI. CDR3 amino acids: CATHLGQGVYEQYF. For the CDR3, the DNA is TGTGCCACTCACCTGGGACAGGGGGTCTACGAGCAGTACTTC.

This clone was seen once. This rearrangement joins TRBV4-1 to TRBJ2-2; 13 bases fit TRBD2. From germline, CDR1 is MGHRA and CDR2 YSYEKL. J was trimmed by 4 bases and V by 4 bases; bases with no gene match: 9. The CDR3 length is 18 residues. DNA for the CDR3: TGCGCCAGCAGCCTTCCACCGGGACTAGCGGGGAGCACCGGGGAGCTGTTTTTT. This encodes CASSLPPGLAGSTGELFF.

In its sample, this clone was seen once. This rearrangement joins TRBV2 to TRBJ1-3, with D unresolved. The CDR3 runs to 16 residues. Germline loops: CDR1 SNHLY, CDR2 FYNNEI. Trimming took 1 base from V and 0 from J, leaving 10 bases between them. The CDR3 DNA reads TGTGCCAGCAGTGAAGAGGCAGGCCTCTCTGGAAACACCATATATTTT. Translating it yields CASSEEAGLSGNTIYF.

The chain links TRBV7-6 to TRBJ2-2; D remains ambiguous. The ends were cut back, 5 bases at V and 0 bases at J, with 13 bases in the middle. Germline CDR1 SGHVS, CDR2 FNYEAQ. The CDR3 covers 16 residues. CDR3 sequence (DNA): TGTGCCAGCAGCCTCTTTTTGGCCTCGAACACCGGGGAGCTGTTTTTT. Its translation: CASSLFLASNTGELFF.

The chain links TRBV19 to TRBJ1-6; 8 positions agree with TRBD1. Germline V CDR1 and CDR2: LNHDA, SQIVND (reference sequence). V shed 6 bases and J 7 bases; nucleotides not matched to a gene: 8. CDR3 size: 15 residues. CDR3 sequence (DNA): TGTGCCAGTAGGTTCCGGGACAGGATGAATTCACCCCTCCACTTT. This translates into CASRFRDRMNSPLHF. The variable domain in full, completed from reference TRBV19 and TRBJ1-6, reads DGGITQSPKYLFRKEGQNVTLSCEQNLNHDAMYWYRQDPGQGLRLIYYSQIVNDFQKGDIAEGYSVSREKKESFPLTVTSAQKNPTAFYLCASRFRDRMNSPLHFGNGTRLTVT.

This rearrangement joins TRBV6-5 to TRBJ2-7, with 9 nucleotides matching TRBD1. The CDR3 consists of 14 residues. Trimming at V came to 2 bases and at J to 5 bases, leaving 4 bases not matched to a gene. Germline V gene data show CDR1 as MNHEY and CDR2 as SVGAGI. The CDR3 nucleotides read TGTGCCAGCAGTTACGACAGGGGGTCCGACGAGCAGTACTTC. Translation gives CASSYDRGSDEQYF.

V usage is TRBV2 and J usage is TRBJ2-3; D is uncertain. The CDR3 contains 10 residues. Trimming cost V 7 bases and J 7 bases, with 6 bases left between them. The germline gives CDR1 SNHLY, CDR2 FYNNEI. The CDR3 nucleotides are TGTGCCAGCAAAGGGTATACGCAGTATTTT. It yields the protein CASKGYTQYF.

This clone appeared a single time. V gene TRBV3-1 (or the pseudogene TRBV3-2) combines with J gene TRBJ2-7; a weak D match, TRBD1 (6 bases). Trimming left V 0 bases short and J 3 bases short, with 6 bases between. This CDR3 contains 13 residues. The germline V gene encodes CDR1 LGHDT and CDR2 YNNKEL (reference sequence). CDR3 protein: CASSQEGGYEQYF. The CDR3 bases are TGTGCCAGCAGCCAAGAAGGGGGCTACGAGCAGTACTTC.

The rearrangement uses TRBV4-1 and TRBJ2-2; weak D call: TRBD2 (5 bases). This CDR3 has 16 amino acids. Germline-derived CDR1 and CDR2 are MGHRA and YSYEKL. V was shortened by 1 base and J by 7 bases, with 16 bases between the two germline ends. The CDR3 here is CASSQVGRTLGGELFF. The CDR3 nucleotides read TGCGCCAGCAGCCAAGTAGGGCGGACTTTGGGCGGGGAGCTGTTTTTT.

This rearrangement joins TRBV10-3 to TRBJ2-1; 13 bases match TRBD2. The CDR3 consists of 19 residues. V gave up 1 base and J gave up 0 bases; unmatched junction bases: 6. The germline CDR1 and CDR2 sequences are ENHRY and SYGVKD. The CDR3 DNA reads TGTGCCATCAGTGAGTTAGGACTAGCGGGGGCCAACTCCTACAATGAGCAGTTCTTC. It specifies CAISELGLAGANSYNEQFF.

V usage is TRBV4-2 and J usage is TRBJ2-7, with D unclear. V shed 0 bases and J shed 0 bases, with 9 bases lying between them. The CDR3 runs to 15 residues. The germline V gene has CDR1 LGHNA and CDR2 YNFKEQ. The CDR3 DNA follows: TGTGCCAGCAGCCAAGAGTTCGCGGACTCCTACGAGCAGTACTTC. Protein: CASSQEFADSYEQYF.

The gene calls are TRBV9 and TRBJ2-3, with D perhaps given as TRBD1 or TRBD2 (6 bases each). Germline CDR1 is SGDLS and CDR2 is YYNGEE. The CDR3 covers 16 residues. Trimming left V 0 bases short and J 1 base short, with 12 bases between. The CDR3 region is CASSVVGGLGTDTQYF. The CDR3 DNA follows: TGTGCCAGCAGCGTAGTTGGGGGGCTCGGCACAGATACGCAGTATTTT.

The rearrangement links TRBV29-1 to TRBJ1-2, with TRBD1 matching over 8 bases. CDR3 length: 14 residues. CDR1 and CDR2 from the germline V gene are SQVTM and ANQGSEA. V lost 1 base and J lost 7; bases outside the gene matches: 8. The CDR3 loop is CSVEGFQGAGGYTF. The CDR3 DNA is TGCAGCGTTGAAGGCTTCCAGGGGGCGGGTGGCTACACCTTC.

The chain uses TRBV11-2 and TRBJ1-6; D possibly corresponds to TRBD1 (5 bases). V was shortened by 3 bases and J by 4 bases, with 10 bases between the two germline ends. Germline V gene data show CDR1 as SGHAT and CDR2 as FQNNGV. The CDR3 is made up of 15 amino acids. The CDR3 is CASSFSDRYNSPLHF. The CDR3 DNA is TGTGCCAGCAGCTTCTCCGACAGATATAATTCACCCCTCCACTTT.

The sample holds a few counts of this clone. This rearrangement joins TRBV6-5 to TRBJ1-5; 8 bases line up with TRBD1. CDR1 MNHEY and CDR2 SVGAGI come from the germline V gene. CDR3 length: 13 amino acids. With V trimmed by 6 bases and J by 9 bases, 7 bases remained unmatched. The CDR3 DNA sequence: TGTGCCAGCAGGCAGGGACAGGTGAGGCCCCAGCATTTT. Translated: CASRQGQVRPQHF.

This chain uses TRBV6-5 with TRBJ1-4, with 8 positions matching TRBD1. Germline-derived CDR1 and CDR2 are MNHEY and SVGAGI. The V gene end was trimmed by 6 bases and the J gene end by 7 bases; junction bases not matched to a gene: 7. CDR3 length: 14 residues. This chain's CDR3 is CASSLGQGSEKLFF. The CDR3 DNA is TGTGCCAGCAGCTTAGGACAGGGAAGTGAAAAACTGTTTTTT.